Following are 5 T cell receptor beta chains from one sample sequenced in a study of cytomegalovirus exposure and HLA in healthy donors. Primers: 60 Vbeta forward and 13 Jbeta reverse. Here immunoSEQ multiplex PCR was the method, and the copy in TCRdb shows in-frame clones only, minus some. The top ten hold approximately 1.5% of the sample, which has some 200,000 clones, around 83% seen once. Sequenced material: PBMCs. The receptors originated from a girl between 5 and 17 years old in good health and CMV-seronegative.

The J gene is TRBJ1-5, the V gene TRBV19; D unclear. The CDR3 contains 15 residues. CDR1 and CDR2 (germline): LNHDA, SQIVND (reference sequence). The ends were cut back, 2 bases at V and 4 bases at J, with 12 bases in the middle. The CDR3 is CASSIIVIPNQPQHF. DNA of the CDR3: TGTGCCAGTAGTATAATAGTAATACCGAATCAGCCCCAGCATTTT.

V is TRBV6-6 and J is TRBJ1-5, with D perhaps matching TRBD1 (5 bases). The CDR3 loop spans 14 amino acids. Trimming left V 7 bases short and J 5 bases short, with 15 bases between. Germline V lookup: CDR1 MNHNY, CDR2 SVGAGI (reference sequence). The CDR3 DNA is TGTGCCAGCACCAACCCAGGGTTACATCAGCCCCAGCATTTT. It yields the protein CASTNPGLHQPQHF.

On this clone: The identical CDR3 is also encoded by other nucleotide sequences in the sample. The chain joins TRBV28 to TRBJ2-7; D uncertain. V was shortened by 3 bases and J by 3 bases, with 6 bases between the two germline ends. Germline V gives CDR1 MDHEN, CDR2 SYDVKM. CDR3 length equals 12 residues. CDR3 nucleotides: TGTGCCAGCAGTTTTAGGAGCTACGAGCAGTACTTC. It specifies CASSFRSYEQYF.

This clone was counted once. This CDR3 is CASSTTTGFNEKLFF. CDR3 nucleotides: TGTGCCAGCAGCACTACGACAGGGTTTAATGAAAAACTGTTTTTT. The chain carries TRBV7-2 and TRBJ1-4, with TRBD1 identical over 7 bases. This CDR3 contains 15 residues. From germline, CDR1 is SGHTA and CDR2 FQGNSA. With 5 bases clipped from V and 4 bases from J, the junction kept 7 bases outside the gene matches.

The chain is built from TRBV7-9 and TRBJ2-5; TRBD2 agrees at 12 bases. The J call is in doubt because the DNA end fits TRBJ2-7 better. Germline CDR1 SEHNR, CDR2 FQNEAQ (reference sequence). The CDR3 spans 14 residues. As DNA, the CDR3 is TGTGCCAGCAGCTTGACTAGCGGGGGTTACGAGCAGTACTTC. This encodes CASSLTSGGYEQYF.